This T cell receptor (beta chain) was sequenced for a study of T cell repertoires in cytomegalovirus infection. Looking at the study overall: Recently identified HLA-C-restricted CMV epitopes were used, and well-studied HLA-B-restricted CMV epitopes were used as well. CMV infection and matching HLA type were both indicated by public TCR beta signatures. Study-level points and caveats: CMV-specific TCR beta clonotypes restricted by HLA-C dominated the ex vivo response.

This CDR3 comprises 13 residues. Looked up from germline, CDR1 is MNHEY and CDR2 is SMNVEV (reference sequence). Trimming took off 3 bases at V and 6 bases at J, with 9 bases between the two ends. TCRdb used MiXCR to reprocess the reads, holding one entry per CDR3 protein. The table includes hundreds of thousands of distinct CDR3 sequences, around 30% detected once. With regard to this clonotype: Antigen unknown.

The source of this sequence is a human donor in good health (CMV status not recorded). Some clones in this sample may be carry-over from other donors' samples. This chain links TRBV27 with TRBJ1-5; the D is unclear. Sequences were derived from cultured CD8+ T cells from PBMCs, sampled from culture after CMV antigen stimulation. The DNA for the CDR3 is TGTGCCAGCAGTTTGGCTATTAGTCAGCCCCAGCATTTT. The encoded protein is CASSLAISQPQHF.